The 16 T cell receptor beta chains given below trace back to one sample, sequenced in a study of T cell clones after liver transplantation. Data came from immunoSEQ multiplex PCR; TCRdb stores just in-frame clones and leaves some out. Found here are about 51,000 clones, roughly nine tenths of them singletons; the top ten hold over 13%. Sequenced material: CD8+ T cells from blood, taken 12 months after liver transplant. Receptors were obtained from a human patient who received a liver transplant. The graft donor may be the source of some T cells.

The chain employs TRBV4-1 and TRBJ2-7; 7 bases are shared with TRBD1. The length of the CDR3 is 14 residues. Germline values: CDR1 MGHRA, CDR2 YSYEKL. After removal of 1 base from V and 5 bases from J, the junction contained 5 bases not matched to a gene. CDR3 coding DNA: TGCGCCAGCAGCCAAGGCAGGGGGTTTAACGAGCAGTACTTC. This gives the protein CASSQGRGFNEQYF.

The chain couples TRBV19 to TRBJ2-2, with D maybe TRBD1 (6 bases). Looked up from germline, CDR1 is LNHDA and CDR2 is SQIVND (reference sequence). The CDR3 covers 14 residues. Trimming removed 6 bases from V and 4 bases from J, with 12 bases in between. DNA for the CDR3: TGTGCCAGTAGCACAGGGAGCAGCACCGGGGAGCTGTTTTTT. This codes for CASSTGSSTGELFF.

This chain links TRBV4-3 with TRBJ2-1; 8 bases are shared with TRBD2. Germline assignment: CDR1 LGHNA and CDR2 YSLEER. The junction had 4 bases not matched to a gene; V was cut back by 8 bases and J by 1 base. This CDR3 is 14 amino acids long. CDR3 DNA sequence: TGCGCCAGCTCCAGCGGGAGATCCTACAATGAGCAGTTCTTC. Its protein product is CASSSGRSYNEQFF.

The CDR3 sequence is CASSQDHTSYNEQFF. DNA of the CDR3: TGCGCCAGCAGCCAAGATCACACCTCCTACAATGAGCAGTTCTTC. The J gene is TRBJ2-1, the V gene TRBV4-3, with D unresolved. Germline values: CDR1 LGHNA, CDR2 YSLEER. Trimming left V 0 bases short and J 0 bases short, with 6 bases between. The CDR3 extends over 15 amino acids.

CDR3 in amino acids: CASSLPPRAGLDEQFF. For the CDR3, the DNA is TGTGCCAGCAGTTTACCCCCCCGGGCAGGGCTCGATGAGCAGTTCTTC. The V and J genes are TRBV28 and TRBJ2-1; a possible D gene is TRBD1 (5 bases). Germline V gene lookup returns CDR1 MDHEN and CDR2 SYDVKM. The germline V and J ends were trimmed by 2 bases and 8 bases, with 19 bases remaining between them. This CDR3 contains 16 residues.

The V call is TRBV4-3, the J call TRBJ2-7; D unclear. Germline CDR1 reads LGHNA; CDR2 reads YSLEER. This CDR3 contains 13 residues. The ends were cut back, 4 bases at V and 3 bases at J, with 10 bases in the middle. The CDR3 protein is CASSPVDGYEQYF. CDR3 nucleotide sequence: TGCGCCAGCAGCCCCGTGGACGGCTACGAGCAGTACTTC.

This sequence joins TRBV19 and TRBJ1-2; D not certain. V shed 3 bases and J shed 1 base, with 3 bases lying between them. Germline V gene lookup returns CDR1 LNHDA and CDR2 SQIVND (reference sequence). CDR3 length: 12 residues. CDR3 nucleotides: TGTGCCAGTAGTATTTTTAACTATGGCTACACCTTC. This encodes CASSIFNYGYTF. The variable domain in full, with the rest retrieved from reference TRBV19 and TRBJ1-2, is DGGITQSPKYLFRKEGQNVTLSCEQNLNHDAMYWYRQDPGQGLRLIYYSQIVNDFQKGDIAEGYSVSREKKESFPLTVTSAQKNPTAFYLCASSIFNYGYTFGSGTRLTVV.

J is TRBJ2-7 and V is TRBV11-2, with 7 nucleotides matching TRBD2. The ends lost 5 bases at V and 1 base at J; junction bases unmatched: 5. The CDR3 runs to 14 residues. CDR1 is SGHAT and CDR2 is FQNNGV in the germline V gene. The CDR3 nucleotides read TGTGCCAGCAGCCTGGGACTACCTTCCTACGAGCAGTACTTC. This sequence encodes CASSLGLPSYEQYF.

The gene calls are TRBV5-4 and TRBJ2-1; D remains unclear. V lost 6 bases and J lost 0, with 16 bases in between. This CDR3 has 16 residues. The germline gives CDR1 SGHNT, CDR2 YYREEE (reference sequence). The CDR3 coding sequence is TGTGCCAGCACCCTCGTTGGATCCGCCTCCTACAATGAGCAGTTCTTC. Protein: CASTLVGSASYNEQFF.

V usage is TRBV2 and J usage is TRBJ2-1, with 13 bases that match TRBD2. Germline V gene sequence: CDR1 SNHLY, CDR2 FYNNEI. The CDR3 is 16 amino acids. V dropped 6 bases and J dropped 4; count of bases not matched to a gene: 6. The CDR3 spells CASSLGLAGAYNEQFF. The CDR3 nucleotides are TGTGCCAGCAGCCTCGGACTAGCGGGGGCTTACAATGAGCAGTTCTTC.

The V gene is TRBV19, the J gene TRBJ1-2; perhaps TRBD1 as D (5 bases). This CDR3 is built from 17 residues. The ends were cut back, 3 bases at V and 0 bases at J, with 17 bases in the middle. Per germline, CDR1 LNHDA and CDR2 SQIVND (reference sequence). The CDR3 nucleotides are TGTGCCAGTAGTATTGTAGCGGGACTACCTTCTAACTATGGCTACACCTTC. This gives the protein CASSIVAGLPSNYGYTF.

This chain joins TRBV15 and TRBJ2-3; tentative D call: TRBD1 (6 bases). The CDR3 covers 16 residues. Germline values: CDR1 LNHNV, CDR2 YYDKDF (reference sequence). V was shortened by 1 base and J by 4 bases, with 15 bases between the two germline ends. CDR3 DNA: TGTGCCACCAGCAGAGGTTTGCAGGGGTTAGCAGATACGCAGTATTTT. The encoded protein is CATSRGLQGLADTQYF.

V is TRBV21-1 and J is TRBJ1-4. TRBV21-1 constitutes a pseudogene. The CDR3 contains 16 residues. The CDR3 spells CASSKFKRITNEKLFF. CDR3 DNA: TGTGCCAGCAGCAAATTCAAGAGGATCACTAATGAAAAACTGTTTTTT.

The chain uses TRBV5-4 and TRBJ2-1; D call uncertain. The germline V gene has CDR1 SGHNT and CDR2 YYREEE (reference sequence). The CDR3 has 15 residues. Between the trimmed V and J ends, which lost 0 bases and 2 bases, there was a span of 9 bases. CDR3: CASSLEQITYNEQFF. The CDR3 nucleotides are TGTGCCAGCAGCTTGGAACAGATTACCTACAATGAGCAGTTCTTC.

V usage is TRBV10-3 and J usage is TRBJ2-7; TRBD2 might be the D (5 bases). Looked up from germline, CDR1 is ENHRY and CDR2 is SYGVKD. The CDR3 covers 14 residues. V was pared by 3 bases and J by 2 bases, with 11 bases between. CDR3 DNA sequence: TGTGCCATCAGTGACGAGGACTTAACCTACGAGCAGTACTTC. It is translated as CAISDEDLTYEQYF.

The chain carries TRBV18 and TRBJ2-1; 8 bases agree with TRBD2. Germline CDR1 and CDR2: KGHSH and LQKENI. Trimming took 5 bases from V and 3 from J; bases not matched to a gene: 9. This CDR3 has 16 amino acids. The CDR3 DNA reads TGTGCCAGCTCAGCCCTCTTAGCGGGGTACTACAATGAGCAGTTCTTC. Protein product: CASSALLAGYYNEQFF.